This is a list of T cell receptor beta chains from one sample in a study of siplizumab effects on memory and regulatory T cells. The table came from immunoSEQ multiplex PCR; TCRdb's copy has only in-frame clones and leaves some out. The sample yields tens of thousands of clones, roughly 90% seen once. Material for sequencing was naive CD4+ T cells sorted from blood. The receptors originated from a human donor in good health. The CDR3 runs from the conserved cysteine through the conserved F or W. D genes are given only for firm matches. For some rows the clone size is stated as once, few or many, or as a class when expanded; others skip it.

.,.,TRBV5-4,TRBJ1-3,TGTGCCAGCAGCTTGGGCGGGGAGAGTGCTGGAAACACCATATATTTT,CASSLGGESAGNTIYF
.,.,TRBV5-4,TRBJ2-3,TGTGCCAGCAGCTTGGCCGAAACCGCAGATACGCAGTATTTT,CASSLAETADTQYF
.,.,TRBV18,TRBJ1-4,TGTGCCAGCTCACCACCGGGGACGCCTAATGAAAAACTGTTTTTT,CASSPPGTPNEKLFF
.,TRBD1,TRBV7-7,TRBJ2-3,TGTGCCAGCAGCTCTGGGACAGCAGCAGATACGCAGTATTTT,CASSSGTAADTQYF
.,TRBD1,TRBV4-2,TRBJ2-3,TGTGCCAGCAGCCACTCCGGGACAGGCCGCACAGATACGCAGTATTTT,CASSHSGTGRTDTQYF
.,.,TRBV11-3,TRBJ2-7,TGTGCCAGCAGCTTAGATCGCCAGGCAAAGCAGTACTTC,CASSLDRQAKQYF
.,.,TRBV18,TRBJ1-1,TGTGCCAGCTCACCGTATAAAGGGAACACTGAAGCTTTCTTT,CASSPYKGNTEAFF
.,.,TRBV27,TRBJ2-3,TGTGCCAGCAGCTCTGCAGATACGCAGTATTTT,CASSSADTQYF
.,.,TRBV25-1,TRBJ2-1,TGTGCCAGCAGTGAAACAGGCCGAGCTCGGGAGCAGTTCTTC,CASSETGRAREQFF
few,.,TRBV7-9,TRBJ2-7,TGTGCCAGCAGCTTAGAACAGGACTACGAGCAGTACTTC,CASSLEQDYEQYF
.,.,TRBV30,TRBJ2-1,TGTGCCTGGAGTGTAAAGGCGGCAGGGAGGAATGAGCAGTTCTTC,CAWSVKAAGRNEQFF
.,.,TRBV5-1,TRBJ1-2,TGCGCCAGCAGCTCGGACGGTATCTATGGCTACACCTTC,CASSSDGIYGYTF
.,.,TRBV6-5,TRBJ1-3,TGTGCCAGCAGTTTACAGGGCTACTCTGGAAACACCATATATTTT,CASSLQGYSGNTIYF
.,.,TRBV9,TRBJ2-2,TGTGCCAGCAGCGTAGCCATTCCGGGTACCCCCGGGGAGCTGTTTTTT,CASSVAIPGTPGELFF
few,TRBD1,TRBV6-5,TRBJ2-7,TGTGCCAGCAGTTACCGTGACAGGGGCTACGAGCAGTACTTC,CASSYRDRGYEQYF